The 20 T cell receptor beta chains listed next were all sequenced from one sample in a study of shared clonotypes between healthy human individuals. This table comes from immunoSEQ multiplex PCR, and its TCRdb copy is limited to in-frame clones, with some not included. The data contain around 510,000 clones, about 96% of them singletons. The sample comprised naive CD4+ T cells sorted from blood. As to subset: CD45RA+ positively selected. The receptors here all came from a woman aged 25 to 39 in good health.

The chain is built from TRBV7-8 and TRBJ2-7; D may be TRBD2 (7 bases). Per the germline V gene, CDR1 is SGHVS and CDR2 is FQNEAQ. This CDR3 is built from 13 residues. V lost 7 bases and J 3 bases, leaving 13 bases between the germline ends. The CDR3 loop is CASNRGAGYEQYF. The CDR3 DNA sequence: TGTGCCAGCAACCGGGGGGCCGGCTACGAGCAGTACTTC.

V gene TRBV7-9 combines with J gene TRBJ1-3; perhaps TRBD1 as D (5 bases). Looked up from germline, CDR1 is SEHNR and CDR2 is FQNEAQ (reference sequence). Trimming left V 5 bases short and J 1 base short, with 18 bases between. The CDR3 loop spans 17 amino acids. The CDR3 DNA reads TGTGCCAGCAGCCCAACGCTGGGGGGTCGATCTGGAAACACCATATATTTT. Translation gives CASSPTLGGRSGNTIYF.

The chain links TRBV7-2 to TRBJ1-4; tentative D call: TRBD1 (5 bases). Germline loops: CDR1 SGHTA, CDR2 FQGNSA. V gave up 2 bases and J gave up 8 bases, with 9 bases separating them. The CDR3 covers 13 residues. The CDR3 region is CASSLQGREKLFF. The CDR3 DNA reads as TGTGCCAGCAGCTTACAGGGTCGGGAAAAACTGTTTTTT.

The V call is TRBV11-3, the J call TRBJ2-3; D ambiguous. There are 13 residues in the CDR3. Per the germline V gene, CDR1 is SGHNT and CDR2 is YENEEA. Trimming took off 4 bases at V and 5 bases at J, with 10 bases between the two ends. The CDR3 protein is CASSSGVGDTQYF. CDR3 sequence (DNA): TGTGCCAGCAGCTCTGGGGTCGGAGATACGCAGTATTTT. Full variable domain (missing parts from reference TRBV11-3 and TRBJ2-3): EAGVVQSPRYKIIEKKQPVAFWCNPISGHNTLYWYLQNLGQGPELLIRYENEEAVDDSQLPKDRFSAERLKGVDSTLKIQPAELGDSAVYLCASSSGVGDTQYFGPGTRLTVL.

V usage is TRBV29-1 and J usage is TRBJ2-1; 9 positions match TRBD2. V dropped 5 bases and J dropped 6; count of bases not matched to a gene: 8. The CDR3 runs 14 residues. Looked up from germline, CDR1 is SQVTM and CDR2 is ANQGSEA. Written as DNA, the CDR3 is TGCAGCGTTACGACTAGCGGTACAACCAATGAGCAGTTCTTC. This translates into CSVTTSGTTNEQFF.

A single count supports this clone. The gene calls are TRBV27 and TRBJ2-4; weak D call: TRBD2 (5 bases). Per germline, CDR1 MNHEY and CDR2 SMNVEV (reference sequence). V was trimmed by 7 bases and J by 2 bases, leaving 12 bases between them. The CDR3 length is 14 residues. CDR3 nucleotide sequence: TGTGCCAGCAAGCCTGTAGCGACCAAAAACATTCAGTACTTC. Encoded protein: CASKPVATKNIQYF.

The genes are TRBV19 and TRBJ1-5; TRBD1 matches at 7 bases. Looked up from germline, CDR1 is LNHDA and CDR2 is SQIVND (reference sequence). The CDR3 has 16 residues. The V gene end was trimmed by 7 bases and the J gene end by 3 bases; junction bases not matched to a gene: 12. CDR3 sequence reads: CASMGTGTVYNQPQHF. CDR3 coding DNA: TGTGCCAGTATGGGGACCGGGACAGTTTACAATCAGCCCCAGCATTTT. The variable domain in full, completed from reference TRBV19 and TRBJ1-5, reads DGGITQSPKYLFRKEGQNVTLSCEQNLNHDAMYWYRQDPGQGLRLIYYSQIVNDFQKGDIAEGYSVSREKKESFPLTVTSAQKNPTAFYLCASMGTGTVYNQPQHFGDGTRLSIL.

The V and J genes are TRBV7-9 and TRBJ2-5; no clear D. The CDR3 loop spans 12 amino acids. Per the germline V gene, CDR1 is SEHNR and CDR2 is FQNEAQ (reference sequence). The V and J ends lost 0 bases and 5 bases respectively, with 4 bases between them. CDR3 region: CASSLATETQYF. The CDR3 region has the DNA TGTGCCAGCAGCTTAGCTACGGAGACCCAGTACTTC.

The V call is TRBV29-1, the J call TRBJ2-3, with 8 bases matching TRBD2. Germline values: CDR1 SQVTM, CDR2 ANQGSEA. Trimming took 3 bases from V and 0 from J; bases not matched to a gene: 5. The CDR3 sequence is 15 residues long. CDR3 sequence reads: CSVEFSGASTDTQYF. The CDR3 DNA sequence: TGCAGCGTTGAGTTTAGCGGGGCTAGCACAGATACGCAGTATTTT.

This chain joins TRBV5-1 and TRBJ1-1; 9 bases are a match to TRBD1. V trimming: 2 bases; J trimming: 1 base; junction bases outside the gene matches: 6. Germline CDR1 SGHRS, CDR2 YFSETQ. This CDR3 has 16 amino acids. CDR3 residues: CASSLLGQGQNTEAFF. The CDR3 region has the DNA TGCGCCAGCAGCTTATTGGGACAGGGCCAGAACACTGAAGCTTTCTTT.

V gene TRBV5-1 combines with J gene TRBJ2-5; no clear D. The DNA end favors TRBJ2-7, so the J call may be wrong. The germline CDR1 and CDR2 sequences are SGHRS and YFSETQ. This CDR3 comprises 14 residues. CDR3 DNA: TGCGCCAGCAGCTTAAGGCAGCCCTCCTACGAGCAGTACTTC. Encoded protein: CASSLRQPSYEQYF.

This sequence joins TRBV5-1 and TRBJ1-5, with 11 bases identical to TRBD1. The J segment lost 2 bases and the V segment lost 4 bases, leaving 5 bases of the junction unmatched. CDR3 length equals 16 residues. Germline-derived CDR1 and CDR2 are SGHRS and YFSETQ. The CDR3 DNA is TGCGCCAGCAGCCTAGGGACAGGGGGTGGCAATCAGCCCCAGCATTTT. It yields the protein CASSLGTGGGNQPQHF.

The chain recombines TRBV14 with TRBJ2-7; D may be TRBD2 (5 bases). Germline CDR1 is SGHDN and CDR2 is FVKESK. This CDR3 has 15 residues. V gave up 4 bases and J gave up 2 bases, with 15 bases separating them. DNA of the CDR3: TGTGCCAGCAGCCGGAAAGCGGCCCCGACCTACGAGCAGTACTTC. This codes for CASSRKAAPTYEQYF.

This clone was recorded only once. The rearrangement joins TRBV29-1 to TRBJ2-5; 7 bases are a match to TRBD2. The V segment lost 7 bases and the J segment 5 bases; nucleotides outside the gene matches: 7. The CDR3 spans 12 residues. CDR1 SQVTM and CDR2 ANQGSEA come from the germline V gene. CDR3 sequence reads: CSGCWGGETQYF. The DNA for the CDR3 is TGCAGCGGATGTTGGGGGGGGGAGACCCAGTACTTC.

The rearrangement uses TRBV19 and TRBJ2-6; the D gene is possibly TRBD1 (5 bases). The CDR3 spans 18 residues. Per germline, CDR1 LNHDA and CDR2 SQIVND (reference sequence). V gave up 5 bases and J gave up 0 bases, with 17 bases separating them. CDR3 loop: CASSELDSGSSGANVLTF. The DNA of the CDR3 is TGTGCCAGTAGTGAATTAGACAGTGGAAGCTCTGGGGCCAACGTCCTGACTTTC.

This rearrangement joins TRBV5-4 to TRBJ2-1; 7 bases are shared with TRBD2. J lost 7 bases, V lost 4 bases, and 17 bases had no gene match. The CDR3 is 17 residues long. Germline CDR1 reads SGHNT; CDR2 reads YYREEE (reference sequence). Here the CDR3 reads CASSRPPAGDPGNEQFF. CDR3 nucleotides: TGTGCCAGCAGCCGCCCCCCCGCGGGGGACCCAGGGAATGAGCAGTTCTTC.

The chain links TRBV10-1 to TRBJ2-5; 12 bases fit TRBD2. The J call may be in error: the DNA end matches TRBJ2-7 better. The CDR3 extends over 14 amino acids. Per the germline V gene, CDR1 is WNHNN and CDR2 is SYGVQD (reference sequence). The CDR3 here is CASPSGGGSYEQYF. The CDR3 DNA reads TGCGCCAGCCCTAGCGGGGGGGGCTCCTACGAGCAGTACTTC.

The rearrangement links TRBV18 to TRBJ2-7; 9 bases are a match to TRBD2. With V trimmed by 6 bases and J by 0 bases, 6 bases remained unmatched. The CDR3 has 15 amino acids. Per germline, CDR1 KGHSH and CDR2 LQKENI. This CDR3 is CASSEFSGSSYEQYF. In DNA form, the CDR3 reads TGTGCCAGCTCCGAATTTAGCGGGAGCTCCTACGAGCAGTACTTC.

The genes are TRBV18 and TRBJ2-3; 10 bases fit TRBD1. From germline, CDR1 is KGHSH and CDR2 LQKENI. The V and J ends lost 6 bases and 8 bases, in that order; junction bases with no gene match: 11. The CDR3 is 15 residues long. The CDR3 region has the DNA TGTGCCAGCTCCCGCCGGGACAGGGGTGCAGGTACGCAGTATTTT. The encoded protein is CASSRRDRGAGTQYF.

The chain carries TRBV10-2 and TRBJ2-7; D remains ambiguous. The CDR3 consists of 14 residues. The germline V gene encodes CDR1 WSHSY and CDR2 SAAADI. With 0 bases removed from V and 9 bases from J, the gap between germline ends came to 15 bases. The DNA for the CDR3 is TGCGCCAGCAGTGAGTCCAGCCGCGCTTGGCGGCAGTACTTC. Residues: CASSESSRAWRQYF.